A selection of T cell receptor beta chains follows, all from one sample in a study of T cell repertoires in ileal Crohn's disease. Assay: immunoSEQ multiplex PCR; the TCRdb copy retains only in-frame clones and omits some. The sample has some 16,000 clones, around 93% seen once. Sequencing input: ileal tissue. These receptor sequences come from an adult with Crohn's disease. Both conserved end residues are part of each CDR3. Each record gives: D gene, J gene, V gene, clone size, CDR3 protein, CDR3 DNA. D genes are given only for firm matches. A row's size may be missing; if present it is once, few, many or a size class.

TRBD1	TRBJ2-1	TRBV5-1	NA	CASSGRQGNSYNEQFF	TGCGCCAGCAGCGGACGACAGGGGAACTCCTACAATGAGCAGTTCTTC
NA	TRBJ2-7	TRBV6-5	NA	CASSPGTGKYEQYF	TGTGCCAGCAGCCCCGGCACAGGGAAGTACGAGCAGTACTTC
NA	TRBJ2-3	TRBV29-1	NA	CSALSHSGDGDTQYF	TGCAGCGCCCTATCCCACTCAGGGGACGGGGATACGCAGTATTTT
NA	TRBJ1-3	TRBV6-6	NA	CASSYGPDYSGNTIYF	TGTGCCAGCAGTTACGGCCCGGACTACTCTGGAAACACCATATATTTT
TRBD2	TRBJ2-7	TRBV16	NA	CASSQSTLAGGQEQYF	TGTGCCAGCAGCCAGTCCACACTAGCGGGGGGGCAGGAGCAGTACTTC
TRBD1	TRBJ1-6	TRBV11-2	NA	CASSSTGFSNSPLHF	TGCGCCAGCAGCTCGACAGGGTTTAGTAATTCACCCCTCCACTTT
TRBD1	TRBJ2-7	TRBV19	NA	CASRDSGTGGSYEQYF	TGTGCCAGTAGAGACTCCGGGACAGGCGGATCCTACGAGCAGTACTTC
TRBD1	TRBJ2-1	TRBV5-1	NA	CASSLAPGQRTNEQFF	TGCGCCAGCAGCTTGGCTCCGGGACAGAGAACCAATGAGCAGTTCTTC
TRBD1	TRBJ2-3	TRBV5-1	few	CASSLVGGSTDTQYF	TGCGCCAGCAGCTTGGTAGGGGGCAGTACAGATACGCAGTATTTT
NA	TRBJ1-6	TRBV27	NA	CASREGSYNSPLHF	TGTGCCAGCAGAGAGGGATCCTATAATTCACCCCTCCACTTT
TRBD1	TRBJ1-4	TRBV7-2	NA	CASSLEQGFNEKLFF	TGTGCCAGCAGCTTAGAACAGGGGTTTAATGAAAAACTGTTTTTT
NA	TRBJ1-3	TRBV27	NA	CASSSAGTGNTIYF	TGTGCCAGCAGTTCCGCTGGGACAGGAAACACCATATATTTT
TRBD2	TRBJ2-1	TRBV29-1	NA	CSSSGGSSYNEQFF	TGCAGCTCTAGCGGGGGGAGCTCCTACAATGAGCAGTTCTTC
NA	TRBJ1-2	TRBV5-5	NA	CASSLTSRLNYGYTF	TGTGCCAGCAGCTTAACCTCCAGATTGAACTATGGCTACACCTTC
NA	TRBJ2-1	TRBV5-5	few	CASSNTPTGRNEQFF	TGTGCCAGCAGCAATACTCCGACAGGGAGGAATGAGCAGTTCTTC
TRBD1	TRBJ1-1	TRBV7-9	NA	CASSFQGGPDLAFF	TGTGCCAGCAGCTTCCAGGGGGGCCCGGACCTGGCTTTCTTT
TRBD2	TRBJ2-7	TRBV9	NA	CASSVDPSGVYEQYF	TGTGCCAGCAGCGTAGATCCTAGCGGGGTCTACGAGCAGTACTTC
NA	TRBJ2-7	TRBV11-1	NA	CASSLEGRRAEQYF	TGTGCCAGCAGCTTAGAGGGGCGTAGGGCCGAGCAGTACTTC
TRBD1	TRBJ2-7	TRBV2	NA	CASSDKLRQGSWYEQYF	TGTGCCAGCAGTGATAAGTTGAGACAGGGATCTTGGTACGAGCAGTACTTC
TRBD2	TRBJ2-7	TRBV10-3	NA	CAISEASGGYEQYF	TGTGCCATCAGTGAGGCTAGCGGGGGGTACGAGCAGTACTTC
NA	TRBJ1-6	TRBV25-1	NA	CASSESGRVLSPLHF	TGTGCCAGCAGTGAATCGGGCAGGGTCCTTTCACCCCTCCACTTT
TRBD2	TRBJ2-3	TRBV6-4	NA	CASSDTSGGASTDTQYF	TGTGCCAGCAGTGATACTAGCGGGGGCGCTAGCACAGATACGCAGTATTTT
TRBD1	TRBJ2-7	TRBV11-2	once	CASSLFGQGNYEQYF	TGTGCCAGCAGCTTGTTTGGACAGGGAAATTACGAGCAGTACTTC
TRBD1	TRBJ1-2	TRBV5-6	NA	CASSLAVGQGNYGYTF	TGTGCCAGCAGCTTGGCGGTCGGACAGGGGAACTATGGCTACACCTTC
TRBD1	TRBJ1-2	TRBV7-3	NA	CASSLPGTGEGYTF	TGTGCCAGCAGCTTACCCGGGACAGGGGAGGGCTACACCTTC
NA	TRBJ2-5	TRBV29-1	NA	CSIQRFNQETQYF	TGCAGCATACAGAGATTTAACCAAGAGACCCAGTACTTC
NA	TRBJ2-1	TRBV6-1	NA	CAGRGGEYNEQFF	TGTGCCGGGCGCGGGGGCGAATACAATGAGCAGTTCTTC
TRBD1	TRBJ2-7	TRBV5-4	NA	CASSYGQGYEQYF	TGTGCCAGCAGCTACGGACAGGGGTACGAGCAGTACTTC
NA	TRBJ2-1	TRBV7-2	NA	CASSSYEPKQGRSYNEQFF	TGTGCCAGCAGCTCCTACGAACCGAAACAGGGTCGCTCCTACAATGAGCAGTTCTTC
TRBD2	TRBJ2-5	TRBV5-1	NA	CASSLSGGGETQYF	TGCGCCAGCAGCTTGAGTGGGGGAGGGGAGACCCAGTACTTC
NA	TRBJ2-3	TRBV19	NA	CASTWQGTDTQYF	TGTGCCAGTACCTGGCAGGGCACAGATACGCAGTATTTT
TRBD2	TRBJ2-7	TRBV6-5	NA	CASRPGSGGANEQYF	TGTGCCAGCAGACCGGGTAGCGGGGGGGCGAACGAGCAGTACTTC
NA	TRBJ2-2	TRBV10-3	NA	CAISGRTVGELFF	TGTGCCATCAGTGGACGTACAGTCGGGGAGCTGTTTTTT
TRBD1	TRBJ1-2	TRBV2	NA	CASSARDRAYGYTF	TGTGCCAGCAGTGCCCGGGACAGGGCCTATGGCTACACCTTC
NA	TRBJ2-3	TRBV7-2	NA	CASSLTAGTSTDTQYF	TGTGCCAGCAGTCTTACGGCGGGGACTAGCACAGATACGCAGTATTTT
TRBD1	TRBJ2-2	TRBV7-9	NA	CASSLRQGKAGELFF	TGTGCCAGCAGCTTAAGACAGGGGAAGGCCGGGGAGCTGTTTTTT
TRBD1	TRBJ2-7	TRBV5-1	few	CASRGQASSYEQYF	TGCGCCAGCAGAGGACAGGCGAGCTCCTACGAGCAGTACTTC
NA	TRBJ1-5	TRBV30	NA	CAWSYGGHQPQHF	TGTGCCTGGTCGTACGGGGGTCATCAGCCCCAGCATTTT
TRBD1	TRBJ1-1	TRBV7-6	NA	CASSLNRGNTEAFF	TGTGCCAGCAGCTTAAACAGGGGGAACACTGAAGCTTTCTTT
NA	TRBJ1-3	TRBV9	NA	CASSVAQGRNTIYF	TGTGCCAGCAGCGTAGCGCAGGGGAGAAACACCATATATTTT
NA	TRBJ1-6	TRBV7-9	NA	CASSFGDDNSPLHF	TGTGCCAGCAGCTTCGGGGATGATAATTCCCCCCTCCACTTT
NA	TRBJ1-3	TRBV4-1	once	CASSQEGSSGNTIYF	TGCGCCAGCAGCCAAGAGGGGAGCTCTGGAAACACCATATATTTT
NA	TRBJ2-7	TRBV5-4	NA	CASSLEPWHEQYF	TGTGCCAGCAGCTTGGAACCGTGGCACGAGCAGTACTTC
TRBD2	TRBJ2-3	TRBV27	NA	CASSFRLAGARDTDTQYF	TGTGCCAGCAGTTTCAGGCTAGCGGGGGCACGGGACACAGATACGCAGTATTTT
NA	TRBJ2-2	TRBV5-1	once	CASSLAGGNTGELFF	TGCGCCAGCAGCTTGGCTGGGGGCAACACCGGGGAGCTGTTTTTT
NA	TRBJ1-1	TRBV7-6	NA	CASSPLGTTEAFF	TGTGCCAGCTCTCCACTGGGCACCACTGAAGCTTTCTTT
TRBD1	TRBJ1-6	TRBV27	NA	CASSLNRGTYNSPLHF	TGTGCCAGCAGTTTAAACAGGGGAACCTATAATTCACCCCTCCACTTT
TRBD1	TRBJ2-3	TRBV20-1	NA	CSAPRQGTQYF	TGCAGTGCTCCTCGACAGGGAACGCAGTATTTT
TRBD1	TRBJ2-7	TRBV7-9	NA	CASSSGGLEQYF	TGTGCCAGCAGCTCAGGGGGTCTGGAGCAGTACTTC
NA	TRBJ2-7	TRBV6-1	NA	CASRVSPAEQYF	TGTGCCAGCCGAGTTAGTCCCGCCGAGCAGTACTTC
TRBD1	TRBJ2-1	TRBV25-1	NA	CASSEEKRQGMYNEQFF	TGTGCCAGCAGTGAAGAGAAAAGACAGGGGATGTACAATGAGCAGTTCTTC
NA	TRBJ1-1	TRBV9	NA	CASSADTNTEAFF	TGTGCCAGCAGCGCCGACACGAACACTGAAGCTTTCTTT
NA	TRBJ1-5	TRBV6-1	NA	CASSAPNRVGREPQHF	TGTGCCAGCAGTGCGCCGAATAGGGTTGGCAGGGAGCCCCAGCATTTT
NA	TRBJ1-1	TRBV30	NA	CAWTQGRSTTEAFF	TGTGCCTGGACCCAGGGGCGATCTACCACTGAAGCTTTCTTT
TRBD1	TRBJ1-6	TRBV12-5	NA	CASASGHTGGQALHF	TGTGCTAGTGCTTCAGGCCATACAGGGGGCCAAGCCCTCCACTTT
TRBD2	TRBJ2-7	TRBV5-4	NA	CASSAPGTSGYEQYF	TGTGCCAGCAGCGCACCCGGGACTAGTGGCTACGAGCAGTACTTC
NA	TRBJ1-3	TRBV10-3	NA	CAIWDFGNTIYF	TGTGCCATCTGGGACTTTGGAAACACCATATATTTT
NA	TRBJ2-5	TRBV7-6	NA	CASSLGGGGSLETQYF	TGTGCCAGCAGCTTAGGAGGAGGGGGCTCATTGGAGACCCAGTACTTC
TRBD2	TRBJ2-3	TRBV30	NA	CAWNPWGGLRTDTQYF	TGTGCCTGGAACCCCTGGGGGGGACTACGAACAGATACGCAGTATTTT
NA	TRBJ1-6	TRBV27	once	CASSLSAKNSPLHF	TGTGCCAGCAGTTTATCGGCAAAAAATTCACCCCTCCACTTT